This T cell receptor beta chain came from a study of shared clonotypes between healthy human individuals. Worth noting for this clone: Its antigen is not identified.

Assay: immunoSEQ multiplex PCR; the TCRdb copy retains only in-frame clones and omits some. This repertoire shows millions of clones, roughly 96% found once; its top ten account for 0.1% to 0.15%. Study-level points and caveats: Only a few donors were included, so the genetic and exposure-history diversity represented was limited.

Trimming shortened V by 5 bases and J by 0 bases, and 7 bases separated the two germline ends. Germline lookup yields CDR1 SQVTM and CDR2 ANQGSEA. The CDR3 has 12 residues. Sequencing was carried out using naive CD4+ T cells sorted from blood. Documented subset: CD45RA+ positively selected. This sequence originates from a man younger than 30 in good health. The chain joins TRBV29-1 to TRBJ1-2; D not certain. CDR3 region: CSVPSTNYGYTF. The CDR3 DNA follows: TGCAGCGTTCCCAGTACTAACTATGGCTACACCTTC. The full variable domain, in which reference TRBV29-1 and TRBJ1-2 provide the parts outside the CDR3, is SAVISQKPSRDICQRGTSLTIQCQVDSQVTMMFWYRQQPGQSLTLIATANQGSEATYESGFVIDKFPISRPNLTFSTLTVSNMSPEDSSIYLCSVPSTNYGYTFGSGTRLTVV.